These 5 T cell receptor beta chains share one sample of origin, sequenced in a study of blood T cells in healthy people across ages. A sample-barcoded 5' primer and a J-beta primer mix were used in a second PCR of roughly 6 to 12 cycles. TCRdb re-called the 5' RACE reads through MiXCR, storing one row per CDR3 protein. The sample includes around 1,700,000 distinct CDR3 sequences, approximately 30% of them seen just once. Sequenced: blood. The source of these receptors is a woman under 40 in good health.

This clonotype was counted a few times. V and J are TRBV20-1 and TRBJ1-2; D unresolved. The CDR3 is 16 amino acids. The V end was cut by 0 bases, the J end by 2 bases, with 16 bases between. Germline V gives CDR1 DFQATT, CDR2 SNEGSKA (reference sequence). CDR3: CSARDRRKGFNYGYTF. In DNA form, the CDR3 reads TGCAGTGCTAGAGATCGAAGAAAGGGTTTCAACTATGGCTACACCTTC.

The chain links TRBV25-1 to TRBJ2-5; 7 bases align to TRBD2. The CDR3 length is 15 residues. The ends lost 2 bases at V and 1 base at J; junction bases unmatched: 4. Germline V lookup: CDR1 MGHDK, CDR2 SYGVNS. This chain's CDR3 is CASSELAESQETQYF. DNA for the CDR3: TGTGCCAGCAGTGAACTAGCGGAGTCCCAAGAGACCCAGTACTTC.

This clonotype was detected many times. CDR3 DNA: TGTGCCATCAGTGAGTTCGGAGCAACCTACGAGCAGTACTTC. It translates to CAISEFGATYEQYF. The chain recombines TRBV10-3 with TRBJ2-7; no clear D. The CDR3 covers 14 residues. V was shortened by 1 base and J by 2 bases, with 9 bases between the two germline ends. Germline CDR1 and CDR2: ENHRY and SYGVKD.

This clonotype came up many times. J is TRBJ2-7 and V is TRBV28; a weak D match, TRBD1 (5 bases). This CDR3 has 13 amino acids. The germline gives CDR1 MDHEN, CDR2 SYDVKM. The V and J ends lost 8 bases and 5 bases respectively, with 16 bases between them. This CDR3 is CASLTQGRDEQYF. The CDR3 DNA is TGTGCCAGCCTAACCCAGGGAAGGGACGAGCAGTACTTC.

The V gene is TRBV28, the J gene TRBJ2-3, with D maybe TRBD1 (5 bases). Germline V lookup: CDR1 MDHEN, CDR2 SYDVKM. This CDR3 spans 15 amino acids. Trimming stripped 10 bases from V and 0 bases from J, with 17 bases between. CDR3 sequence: CATTQRGSSTDTQYF. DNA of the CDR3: TGTGCCACCACTCAAAGGGGATCCAGCACAGATACGCAGTATTTT.